Listed below are T cell receptor beta chains from one sample, sequenced in a study of T cell repertoires and HLA-DP antigens. These receptors' targets are unknown. Using immunoSEQ multiplex PCR, the repertoire was profiled, and TCRdb retains in-frame clones only, with some absent. The table shows roughly 70,000 clones, with about 80% occurring only once. The sample consisted of CD4+ T cells from PBMCs. The receptors stem from a man in his sixties in good health and CMV-seronegative. Each CDR3 is given with its conserved first and last residue. A D gene is named only where the DNA matches it firmly. Where a row states a size, it is once, few, many or the class of an expanded clone; other rows omit it.

V	J	D	size	DNA	CDR3
TRBV15	TRBJ2-5	TRBD2	NA	TGTGCCACCAGCAGAGTGACGGGGGGGCTAAAAAGGGAAGAGACCCAGTACTTC	CATSRVTGGLKREETQYF
TRBV7-2	TRBJ2-1	NA	NA	TGTGCCAGCACCGTTAGTGGGCGGAATGAGCAGTTCTTC	CASTVSGRNEQFF
TRBV7-9	TRBJ2-1	NA	NA	TGTGCCGGGGAGGACAGGCAGTTCTTC	CAGEDRQFF
TRBV11-3	TRBJ2-1	NA	NA	TGTGCCAGCAGCGCTCAGTCGGGAATTTACAATGAGCAGTTCTTC	CASSAQSGIYNEQFF
TRBV11-2	TRBJ1-1	NA	NA	TGTGCCAGCAGCTTAGGCGAGGGCACTGAAGCTTTCTTT	CASSLGEGTEAFF
TRBV28	TRBJ1-3	TRBD1	NA	TGTGCCAGCAGGAGACTAGGACAGGTGCGCTCTGGAAACACCATATATTTT	CASRRLGQVRSGNTIYF
TRBV2	TRBJ2-5	NA	NA	TGTGCCAGTTCAGAGGGGGGGGGTTACTTAGAGACCCAGTACTTC	CASSEGGGYLETQYF
TRBV6-1	TRBJ2-1	TRBD2	NA	TGTGCCAGCACCTTACTAGCGGGAGTCAGAAATGAGCAGTTCTTC	CASTLLAGVRNEQFF
TRBV4-3	TRBJ1-6	NA	NA	TGCGCCAGCAGCCAAGATGCAGGGTCTGCTTCACCCCTCCACTTT	CASSQDAGSASPLHF
TRBV5-4	TRBJ2-3	TRBD2	NA	TGTGCCAGCAGCTCCCACCTAGCGGCGAGCACAGATACGCAGTATTTT	CASSSHLAASTDTQYF
TRBV2	TRBJ1-6	TRBD1	NA	TGTGCCAGCAGCCCGACAGGGGTAAATTCACCCCTCCACTTT	CASSPTGVNSPLHF
TRBV5-6	TRBJ2-5	NA	few	TGTGCCAGCAGCTCGACGGGGGGCAGGGAGACCCAGTACTTC	CASSSTGGRETQYF
TRBV19	TRBJ1-1	TRBD1	NA	TGTGCCAGAACCTCAGGACAGGCGAACACTGAAGCTTTCTTT	CARTSGQANTEAFF
TRBV11-2	TRBJ2-1	TRBD1	NA	TGTGCCAGCAGCTCACTACAGGGGCTCAACTACAATGAGCAGTTCTTC	CASSSLQGLNYNEQFF
TRBV7-9	TRBJ1-2	NA	NA	TGTGCCAGCAGCCCAGGACGGACCTATGGCTACACCTTC	CASSPGRTYGYTF
TRBV5-1	TRBJ2-3	NA	NA	TGCGCCAGCAGCTTACAGGGTCCGCCCTCAGATACGCAGTATTTT	CASSLQGPPSDTQYF
TRBV29-1	TRBJ1-1	NA	NA	TGCAGCGTGGACCGATTAGCGGGGGCGATTGGAGACACTGAAGCTTTCTTT	CSVDRLAGAIGDTEAFF
TRBV2	TRBJ2-6	NA	NA	TGTGCCAGCAGTACAGACAGCTCTGGGGCCAACGTCCTGACTTTC	CASSTDSSGANVLTF
TRBV30	TRBJ1-1	NA	NA	TGTGCCTCCCTCGACCCCCACCGGAACACTGAAGCTTTCTTT	CASLDPHRNTEAFF
TRBV25-1	TRBJ2-2	NA	few	TGTGCCAGCAGTGAAATCACCGGGGAGCTGTTTTTT	CASSEITGELFF
TRBV6-5	TRBJ2-3	NA	NA	TGTGCCAGCAGTTCTAGGACAGATTCCACAGATACGCAGTATTTT	CASSSRTDSTDTQYF
TRBV5-6	TRBJ2-3	TRBD2	NA	TGTGCCAGCAGCTTCCGAGGACTAGCGGGGACTAGCACAGATACGCAGTATTTT	CASSFRGLAGTSTDTQYF
TRBV28	TRBJ1-1	NA	NA	TGTGCCAGCAGCCCTGGGATGAACACTGAAGCTTTCTTT	CASSPGMNTEAFF
TRBV7-3	TRBJ1-3	NA	NA	TGTGCCAGCAGCCCCCAGGCGCGGAGCTCTGGAAACACCATATATTTT	CASSPQARSSGNTIYF